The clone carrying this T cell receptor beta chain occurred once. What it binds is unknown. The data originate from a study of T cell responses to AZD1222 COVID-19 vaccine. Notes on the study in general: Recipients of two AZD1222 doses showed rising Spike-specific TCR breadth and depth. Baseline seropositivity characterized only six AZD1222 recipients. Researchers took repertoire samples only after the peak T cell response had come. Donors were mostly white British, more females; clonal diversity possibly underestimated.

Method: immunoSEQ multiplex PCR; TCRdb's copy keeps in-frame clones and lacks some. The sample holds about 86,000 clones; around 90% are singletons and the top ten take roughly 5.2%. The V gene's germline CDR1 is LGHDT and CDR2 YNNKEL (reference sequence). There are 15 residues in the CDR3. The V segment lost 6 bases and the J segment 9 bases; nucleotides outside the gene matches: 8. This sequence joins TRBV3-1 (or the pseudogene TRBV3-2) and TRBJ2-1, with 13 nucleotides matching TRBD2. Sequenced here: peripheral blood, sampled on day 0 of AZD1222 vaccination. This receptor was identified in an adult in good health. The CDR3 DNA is TGTGCCAGCAGTTCTGGACTAGCGGGAGCGGGTGAGCAGTTCTTC. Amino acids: CASSSGLAGAGEQFF.